Listed below are T cell receptor beta chains from one sample, sequenced in a study of OX40 agonist ivuxolimab in advanced cancers. Clones were sequenced by immunoSEQ multiplex PCR, and TCRdb holds only the in-frame ones, with some missing. Of around 75,000 clones listed, about 91% are singletons. The sample in question was CD4+ or CD8+ T cells sorted from blood, obtained in a trial of the OX40 agonist ivuxolimab. The receptors were gathered from an adult with an advanced solid tumor such as melanoma, head and neck, liver or kidney cancer. The CDR3 runs from the conserved cysteine through the conserved F or W. D genes are given only for firm matches. Only part of the rows carry a size: once, few, many, or a class if the clone is expanded.

clone_size: .; j_call: TRBJ1-5; d_call: .; v_call: TRBV19; cdr3_nt: TGTGCCACCCGGAGAGGTTCATCTCAGCCCCAGCATTTT; cdr3_aa: CATRRGSSQPQHF
clone_size: .; j_call: TRBJ1-3; d_call: .; v_call: TRBV30; cdr3_nt: TGTGCCTGGAGTGTAGAATACCAGGTAAATGAAAACACCATATATTTT; cdr3_aa: CAWSVEYQVNENTIYF
clone_size: once; j_call: TRBJ1-1; d_call: .; v_call: TRBV15; cdr3_nt: TGTGCCACCAGCAGAGTCACAGGGATTTACACTGAAGCTTTCTTT; cdr3_aa: CATSRVTGIYTEAFF
clone_size: .; j_call: TRBJ1-5; d_call: TRBD1; v_call: TRBV6-1; cdr3_nt: TGTGCCAGCAGTGGTACAGGGGGCGGTTGGAGCAATCAGCCCCAGCATTTT; cdr3_aa: CASSGTGGGWSNQPQHF
clone_size: .; j_call: TRBJ2-4; d_call: .; v_call: TRBV21-1; cdr3_nt: TGTGCCAGCAGAGACAGTCTAGCCAAAAACATTCAGTACTTC; cdr3_aa: CASRDSLAKNIQYF
clone_size: .; j_call: TRBJ1-1; d_call: .; v_call: TRBV20-1; cdr3_nt: TGCAGTGCTGGGGGACCCAATGAAGCTTTCTTT; cdr3_aa: CSAGGPNEAFF
clone_size: .; j_call: TRBJ2-1; d_call: .; v_call: TRBV28; cdr3_nt: TGTGCCAGCAGTCTTACCTTAGGGACGGGCAATGAGCAGTTCTTC; cdr3_aa: CASSLTLGTGNEQFF
clone_size: .; j_call: TRBJ1-1; d_call: TRBD1; v_call: TRBV18; cdr3_nt: TGTGCCAGCTCACTGTACACCGGGACAGAGAACACTGAAGCTTTCTTT; cdr3_aa: CASSLYTGTENTEAFF
clone_size: .; j_call: TRBJ2-7; d_call: .; v_call: TRBV28; cdr3_nt: TGTGCCAGCACCGTCGGGGGCAGAATCCACGAGCAGTACTTC; cdr3_aa: CASTVGGRIHEQYF
clone_size: .; j_call: TRBJ1-6; d_call: .; v_call: TRBV6-6; cdr3_nt: TGTGCCAGCAGTTACGTTATAGGGCCGAATTCACCCCTCCACTTT; cdr3_aa: CASSYVIGPNSPLHF